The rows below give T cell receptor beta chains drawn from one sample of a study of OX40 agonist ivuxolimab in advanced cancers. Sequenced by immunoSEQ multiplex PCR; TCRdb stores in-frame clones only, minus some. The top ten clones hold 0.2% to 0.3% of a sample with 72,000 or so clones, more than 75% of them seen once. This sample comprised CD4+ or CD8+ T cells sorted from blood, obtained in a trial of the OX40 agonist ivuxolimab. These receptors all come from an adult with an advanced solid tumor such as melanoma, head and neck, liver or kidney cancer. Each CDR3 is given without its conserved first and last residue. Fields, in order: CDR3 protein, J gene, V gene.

ASSYSGESSYEQY TRBJ2-7 TRBV6-5
ASSLGVRQETQY TRBJ2-5 TRBV7-2
ATSGASQETQY TRBJ2-5 TRBV27
ASSLEWQGANYGYT TRBJ1-2 TRBV7-9
ASSPFGQGNEKLF TRBJ1-4 TRBV18
ASSSNAYATEAF TRBJ1-1 TRBV28
ASSSLSGLVSNEQF TRBJ2-1 TRBV7-9
ATSREGSTEAF TRBJ1-1 TRBV2
ASSSPTSGKYYEQY TRBJ2-7 TRBV27
ASSAGQGGNQPQH TRBJ1-5 TRBV9
ASSLRGGGTEAF TRBJ1-1 TRBV5-1
ASSSSWTGAEGGLF TRBJ1-4 TRBV5-1
ASSGRLGYYNEQF TRBJ2-1 TRBV2
ASSMGQGITGELF TRBJ2-2 TRBV27
ASSPWGGKSRGDAGYT TRBJ1-2 TRBV7-9
ASSVGGRQPQH TRBJ1-5 TRBV19
ASSQKQGAETQY TRBJ2-5 TRBV5-1
ASSSQLAGYNEQF TRBJ2-1 TRBV11-3
ASSSPVGGANEKLF TRBJ1-4 TRBV28
ASSDGPETGETQY TRBJ2-5 TRBV2
ATSRDGHEQY NA TRBV15
ASSPGTGENQPQH TRBJ1-5 TRBV18
ASSSTSGQGADTQY TRBJ2-3 TRBV28
ASSQGQISNQPQH TRBJ1-5 TRBV4-3
AISQDSNYGYT TRBJ1-2 TRBV10-3
ASGPGLAGWNSYNEQF TRBJ2-1 TRBV28
ASSDKTSPHTQY TRBJ2-3 TRBV11-3
ASNEDRNTEAF TRBJ1-1 TRBV6-1
ASGLETGPIGTQY TRBJ2-5 TRBV12-5
ASMPGGGNYGYT TRBJ1-2 TRBV6-1
ASSFVGGTEAF TRBJ1-1 TRBV7-9
SVHTGTSGFNEQF TRBJ2-1 TRBV29-1
ASSLGVSFRGYEQY TRBJ2-7 TRBV5-1
ASRPGLSDTQY TRBJ2-3 TRBV19
ASSYGQRTEAF TRBJ1-1 TRBV19
ASSQSSYNEQF TRBJ2-1 TRBV18
ATSRGTDRGFGNQPQH TRBJ1-5 TRBV15
ASSQAAGTYNEQF TRBJ2-1 TRBV28
ASRGLAGAYGELF TRBJ2-2 TRBV28
ASSLRTGPNTEAF TRBJ1-1 TRBV5-1
ASSIGGYNEQF TRBJ2-1 TRBV19
ASSQDLAASGEGSYEQY TRBJ2-7 TRBV4-2
ASSLSSRTSGSDTQY TRBJ2-3 TRBV5-4